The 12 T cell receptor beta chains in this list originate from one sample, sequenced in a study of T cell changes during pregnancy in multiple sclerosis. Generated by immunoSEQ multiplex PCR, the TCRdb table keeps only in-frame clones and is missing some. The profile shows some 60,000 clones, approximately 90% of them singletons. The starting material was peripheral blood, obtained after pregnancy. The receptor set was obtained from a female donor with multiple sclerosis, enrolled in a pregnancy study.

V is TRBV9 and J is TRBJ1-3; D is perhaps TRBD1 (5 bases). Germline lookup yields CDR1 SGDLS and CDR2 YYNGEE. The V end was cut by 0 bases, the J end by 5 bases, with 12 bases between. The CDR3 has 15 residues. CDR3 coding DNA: TGTGCCAGCAGCGTAGCCCCAGGGTGGCGAAACACCATATATTTT. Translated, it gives CASSVAPGWRNTIYF.

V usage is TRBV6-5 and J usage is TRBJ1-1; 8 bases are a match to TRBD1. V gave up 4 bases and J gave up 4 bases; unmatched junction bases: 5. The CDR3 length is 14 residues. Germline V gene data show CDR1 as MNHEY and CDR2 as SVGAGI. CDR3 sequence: CASSSRGLSTEAFF. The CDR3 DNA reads TGTGCCAGCAGTTCCAGGGGGCTGAGCACTGAAGCTTTCTTT.

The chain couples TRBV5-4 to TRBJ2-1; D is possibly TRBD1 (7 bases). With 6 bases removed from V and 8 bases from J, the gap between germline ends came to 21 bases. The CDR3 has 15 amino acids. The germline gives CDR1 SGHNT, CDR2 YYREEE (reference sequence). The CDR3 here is CASNLQPEGADEQFF. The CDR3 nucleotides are TGTGCCAGCAACCTACAGCCGGAGGGGGCAGATGAGCAGTTCTTC.

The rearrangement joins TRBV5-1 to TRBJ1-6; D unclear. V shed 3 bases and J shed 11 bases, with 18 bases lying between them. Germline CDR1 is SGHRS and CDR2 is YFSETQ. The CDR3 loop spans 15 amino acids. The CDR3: CASSYMTAEQAPLHF. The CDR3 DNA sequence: TGCGCCAGCAGCTACATGACCGCCGAGCAGGCACCCCTCCACTTT.

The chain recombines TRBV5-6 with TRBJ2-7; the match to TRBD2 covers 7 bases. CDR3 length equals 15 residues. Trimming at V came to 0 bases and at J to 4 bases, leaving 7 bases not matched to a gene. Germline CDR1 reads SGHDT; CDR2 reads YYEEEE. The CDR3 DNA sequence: TGTGCCAGCAGCTTGGGGGTGGGGGGAGGGTACGAGCAGTACTTC. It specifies CASSLGVGGGYEQYF.

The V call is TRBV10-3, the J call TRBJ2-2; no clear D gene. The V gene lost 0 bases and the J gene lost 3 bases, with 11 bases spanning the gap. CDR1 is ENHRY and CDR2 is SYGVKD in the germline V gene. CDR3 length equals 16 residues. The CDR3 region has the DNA TGTGCCATCAGTGAGTCGAGAGTGGTCTACACCGGGGAGCTGTTTTTT. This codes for CAISESRVVYTGELFF.

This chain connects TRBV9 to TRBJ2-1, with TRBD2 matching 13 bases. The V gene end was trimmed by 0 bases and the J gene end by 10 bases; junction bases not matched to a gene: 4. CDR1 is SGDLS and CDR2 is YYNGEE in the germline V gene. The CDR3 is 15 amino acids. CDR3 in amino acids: CASSVGGTSGIEQFF. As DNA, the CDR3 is TGTGCCAGCAGCGTAGGGGGGACTAGCGGGATAGAGCAGTTCTTC.

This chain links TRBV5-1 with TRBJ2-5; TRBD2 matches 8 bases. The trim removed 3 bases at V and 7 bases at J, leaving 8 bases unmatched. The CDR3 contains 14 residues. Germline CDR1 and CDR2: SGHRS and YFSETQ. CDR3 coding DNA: TGCGCCAGCAGCTCCGGGGGGGCCTACGGGACCCAGTACTTC. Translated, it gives CASSSGGAYGTQYF.

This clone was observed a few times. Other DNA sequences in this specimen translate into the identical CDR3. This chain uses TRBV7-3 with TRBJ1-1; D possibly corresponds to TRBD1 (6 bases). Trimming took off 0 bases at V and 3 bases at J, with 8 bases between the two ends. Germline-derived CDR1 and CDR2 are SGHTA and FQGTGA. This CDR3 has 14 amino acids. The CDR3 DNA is TGTGCCAGCAGCTTAACAGGGGGAGACACTGAAGCTTTCTTT. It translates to CASSLTGGDTEAFF. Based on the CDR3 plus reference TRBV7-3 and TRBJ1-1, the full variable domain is GAGVSQTPSNKVTEKGKYVELRCDPISGHTALYWYRQSLGQGPEFLIYFQGTGAADDSGLPNDRFFAVRPEGSVSTLKIQRTERGDSAVYLCASSLTGGDTEAFFGQGTRLTVV.

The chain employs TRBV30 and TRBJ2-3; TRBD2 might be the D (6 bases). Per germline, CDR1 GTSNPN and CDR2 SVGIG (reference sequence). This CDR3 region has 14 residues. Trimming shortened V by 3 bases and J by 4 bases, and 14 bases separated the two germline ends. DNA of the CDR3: TGTGCCTGGAGCGGGAGATGGGGGGCAGATACGCAGTATTTT. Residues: CAWSGRWGADTQYF.

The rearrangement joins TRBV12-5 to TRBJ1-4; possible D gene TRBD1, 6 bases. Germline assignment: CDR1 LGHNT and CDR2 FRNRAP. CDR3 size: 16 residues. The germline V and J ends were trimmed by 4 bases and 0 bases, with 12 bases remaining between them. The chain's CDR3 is CASGSGQSTTNEKLFF. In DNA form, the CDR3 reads TGTGCTAGTGGTTCTGGACAGAGCACAACTAATGAAAAACTGTTTTTT.

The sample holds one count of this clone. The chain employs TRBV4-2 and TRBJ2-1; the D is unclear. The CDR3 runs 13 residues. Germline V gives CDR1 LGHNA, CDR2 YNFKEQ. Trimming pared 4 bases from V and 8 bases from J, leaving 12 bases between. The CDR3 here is CASSPSPLDEQFF. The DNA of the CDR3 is TGTGCCAGCAGCCCCTCTCCTCTCGATGAGCAGTTCTTC.